These 21 T cell receptor beta chains share one sample of origin, sequenced in a study of blood T cell repertoires in COVID-19. Some clones are missing from TCRdb's copy, which holds only in-frame ones; the method was immunoSEQ multiplex PCR. This table holds 220,000 or so clones, around 80% found once. Source material: peripheral blood. The receptors originated from an older woman who had recovered from COVID-19.

The chain uses TRBV19 and TRBJ2-7, with TRBD1 matching 8 bases. The ends lost 6 bases at V and 0 bases at J; junction bases unmatched: 7. CDR1 is LNHDA, CDR2 SQIVND, per germline (reference sequence). There are 15 residues in the CDR3. For the CDR3, the DNA is TGTGCCAGTAGCCCCCGGGACAGGAGCTCCTACGAGCAGTACTTC. This translates into CASSPRDRSSYEQYF. Supplemented by reference TRBV19 and TRBJ2-7, the full variable domain reads DGGITQSPKYLFRKEGQNVTLSCEQNLNHDAMYWYRQDPGQGLRLIYYSQIVNDFQKGDIAEGYSVSREKKESFPLTVTSAQKNPTAFYLCASSPRDRSSYEQYFGPGTRLTVT.

The chain uses TRBV30 and TRBJ1-2, with D possibly being TRBD1 (6 bases). The CDR3 consists of 16 residues. Germline-derived CDR1 and CDR2 are GTSNPN and SVGIG (reference sequence). V was pared by 7 bases and J by 4 bases, with 25 bases between. The CDR3 nucleotides are TGTGCCTTCGCGCTCTGGGGCAGCAGGGGATCCTATGGCTACACCTTC. Encoded protein: CAFALWGSRGSYGYTF.

The chain carries TRBV11-2 and TRBJ1-1; D uncertain. Trimming shortened V by 5 bases and J by 6 bases, and 16 bases separated the two germline ends. This CDR3 has 14 residues. The germline gives CDR1 SGHAT, CDR2 FQNNGV. CDR3 DNA: TGTGCCAGCAGCAGATTCTTCAGGCAGGCTGAAGCTTTCTTT. This translates into CASSRFFRQAEAFF.

The V call is TRBV7-3, the J call TRBJ2-5; 7 nucleotides match TRBD2. CDR1 is SGHTA, CDR2 FQGTGA, per germline. CDR3 length equals 15 residues. J was trimmed by 1 base and V by 2 bases; bases with no gene match: 4. Here the CDR3 reads CASSLSGTTQETQYF. CDR3 coding DNA: TGTGCCAGCAGCTTATCCGGGACTACCCAAGAGACCCAGTACTTC.

This clone was counted once. This rearrangement joins TRBV2 to TRBJ2-1; 9 bases match TRBD2. Germline CDR1 and CDR2: SNHLY and FYNNEI. This CDR3 is built from 15 residues. The V segment lost 5 bases and the J segment 5 bases; nucleotides outside the gene matches: 7. CDR3 sequence (DNA): TGTGCCAGCAGTCCCTTTAGCGGGGGCCACAATGAGCAGTTCTTC. It translates to CASSPFSGGHNEQFF.

This chain joins TRBV7-2 and TRBJ2-3; D perhaps matches TRBD1 (7 bases). The germline V gene has CDR1 SGHTA and CDR2 FQGNSA. V was cut by 4 bases and J by 5 bases, with 13 bases left in between. The CDR3 covers 14 residues. CDR3 residues: CASSSGGGKDTQYF. As DNA, the CDR3 is TGTGCCAGCAGCTCCGGAGGGGGCAAAGATACGCAGTATTTT.

The rearrangement links TRBV6-2 or TRBV6-3 to TRBJ2-1; D possibly corresponds to TRBD1 (5 bases). The V end was cut by 2 bases, the J end by 8 bases, with 16 bases between. This CDR3 contains 15 residues. Germline lookup yields CDR1 MNHEY and CDR2 SVGEGT. CDR3 bases: TGTGCCAGCAGTTACCGGGCAGGGATTGGCGATGAGCAGTTCTTC. Protein product: CASSYRAGIGDEQFF.

A few counts support this clone. V gene TRBV9 combines with J gene TRBJ1-1; no definite D call. Germline V lookup: CDR1 SGDLS, CDR2 YYNGEE. The CDR3 loop spans 13 amino acids. Trimming stripped 2 bases from V and 4 bases from J, with 9 bases between. The CDR3 protein is CASSVEHSTEAFF. As DNA, the CDR3 is TGTGCCAGCAGCGTTGAGCATTCCACTGAAGCTTTCTTT.

The gene calls are TRBV13 and TRBJ1-4; 10 nucleotides agree with TRBD1. Germline values: CDR1 PRHDT, CDR2 FYEKMQ (reference sequence). CDR3 length equals 15 residues. The V segment lost 4 bases and the J segment 8 bases; nucleotides outside the gene matches: 7. Here the CDR3 DNA reads TGTGCCAGCAGCTCGGGGGACAGGGGAAGGGAAAAACTGTTTTTT. It yields the protein CASSSGDRGREKLFF.

CDR3 in DNA: TGCGCCAGCAGCCAAGGGGGACTGACAGGGCTCAACTCTGGGGCCAACGTCCTGACTTTC. It codes for CASSQGGLTGLNSGANVLTF. The rearrangement joins TRBV4-1 to TRBJ2-6, with D possibly TRBD1 on 7 matching bases. CDR1 and CDR2 from the germline V gene are MGHRA and YSYEKL. V lost 1 base to trimming and J lost 0 bases, with 19 bases between them. CDR3 length: 20 amino acids.

The chain combines TRBV29-1 with TRBJ2-7, with D maybe TRBD2 (6 bases). The germline gives CDR1 SQVTM, CDR2 ANQGSEA. This CDR3 is 11 amino acids long. The V end lost 8 bases, the J end lost 7 bases, and 15 bases lay between the germline ends. The CDR3 DNA sequence: TGCAGCATCTCCCGGGACTCGGAGCAGTACTTC. Its translation: CSISRDSEQYF.

This chain joins TRBV7-9 and TRBJ2-1; the match to TRBD2 covers 8 bases. Germline loops: CDR1 SEHNR, CDR2 FQNEAQ (reference sequence). This CDR3 is 17 amino acids long. The V gene end was trimmed by 2 bases and the J gene end by 5 bases; junction bases not matched to a gene: 11. CDR3 coding DNA: TGTGCCAGCAGCTTACCCCCACGACTAGCGAACAACAATGAGCAGTTCTTC. Amino acids: CASSLPPRLANNNEQFF.

This chain joins TRBV5-4 and TRBJ2-7; 9 bases are shared with TRBD1. The germline CDR1 and CDR2 sequences are SGHNT and YYREEE (reference sequence). J was trimmed by 6 bases and V by 3 bases; bases with no gene match: 4. The CDR3 totals 13 residues. The DNA of the CDR3 is TGTGCCAGCAGCTCGGGACAGGGCCGCGAGCAGTACTTC. It is translated as CASSSGQGREQYF.

The CDR3 sequence: CASSLHPVNTEAFF. The CDR3 DNA is TGCGCCAGCAGCTTGCACCCGGTGAACACTGAAGCTTTCTTT. This sequence joins TRBV5-1 and TRBJ1-1, with D unresolved. V gave up 1 base and J gave up 0 bases, with 7 bases separating them. CDR1 is SGHRS and CDR2 is YFSETQ in the germline V gene. This CDR3 has 14 residues.

The chain has TRBV9 and TRBJ2-3; 8 bases are a match to TRBD2. V dropped 6 bases and J dropped 0; count of bases not matched to a gene: 12. Germline V gives CDR1 SGDLS, CDR2 YYNGEE. The CDR3 covers 17 residues. DNA of the CDR3: TGTGCCAGCACCCCCGAGTGGCGGGGGGTCAGCACAGATACGCAGTATTTT. Its translation is CASTPEWRGVSTDTQYF. Filled out from reference TRBV9 and TRBJ2-3, the complete variable domain reads DSGVTQTPKHLITATGQRVTLRCSPRSGDLSVYWYQQSLDQGLQFLIQYYNGEERAKGNILERFSAQQFPDLHSELNLSSLELGDSALYFCASTPEWRGVSTDTQYFGPGTRLTVL.

The V call is TRBV14, the J call TRBJ1-4; D ambiguous. V was pared by 8 bases and J by 2 bases, with 6 bases between. The CDR3 extends over 12 amino acids. Germline CDR1 is SGHDN and CDR2 is FVKESK. The CDR3: CASSSTNEKLFF. The CDR3 region has the DNA TGTGCCAGCTCTTCTACTAATGAAAAACTGTTTTTT.

The genes are TRBV4-2 and TRBJ2-1; 7 bases are a match to TRBD1. Trimming cost V 2 bases and J 12 bases; bases outside gene matches: 10. The CDR3 totals 14 residues. Germline V gene data show CDR1 as LGHNA and CDR2 as YNFKEQ. The chain's CDR3 is CASSQRQGRSAQFF. CDR3 DNA: TGTGCCAGCAGCCAAAGACAGGGCCGATCGGCGCAGTTCTTC.

The chain is built from TRBV7-8 and TRBJ2-6; D is perhaps TRBD1 (6 bases). V lost 3 bases, J lost 0 bases, and 15 bases lay in between. The CDR3 consists of 18 residues. The germline V gene encodes CDR1 SGHVS and CDR2 FQNEAQ. CDR3 amino acids: CASSLMRQVNSGANVLTF. The CDR3 DNA is TGTGCCAGCAGCTTGATGAGACAGGTTAACTCTGGGGCCAACGTCCTGACTTTC.

CDR3 loop: CASSSYNTDTQYF. The CDR3, as DNA: TGTGCCAGCAGCTCCTATAATACAGATACGCAGTATTTT. V and J are TRBV7-3 and TRBJ2-3; D gene uncertain. This CDR3 region has 13 residues. Germline values: CDR1 SGHTA, CDR2 FQGTGA. Trimming took 4 bases from V and 3 from J, leaving 8 bases between them.

To note about this clone: Within the sample, other DNA sequences also encode this same CDR3. V and J are TRBV27 and TRBJ2-5; a possible D gene is TRBD2 (5 bases). Germline assignment: CDR1 MNHEY and CDR2 SMNVEV (reference sequence). This CDR3 has 12 amino acids. The ends were cut back, 6 bases at V and 4 bases at J, with 9 bases in the middle. As DNA, the CDR3 is TGTGCCAGCAGCCCAGAGGGAGAGACCCAGTACTTC. Encoded protein: CASSPEGETQYF.

This chain links TRBV7-9 with TRBJ1-2; 7 nucleotides line up with TRBD1. The CDR3 is 15 amino acids. Per germline, CDR1 SEHNR and CDR2 FQNEAQ (reference sequence). Trimming removed 1 base from V and 4 bases from J; junction bases left unmatched: 6. The CDR3 coding sequence is TGTGCCAGCAGCTTAGTCAGGGACAGACTCTATGGCTACACCTTC. Its protein is CASSLVRDRLYGYTF.